The 13 T cell receptor beta chains below all came from one sample that was sequenced in a study of CD8 T cells in Susac syndrome. An amount of RNA that ranged from roughly 0.45 to 1 ug was reverse transcribed with random hexamers. TCRdb re-called the immunoSEQ multiplex PCR reads with MiXCR, one entry per CDR3 protein. The table records approximately 210,000 distinct CDR3 sequences, 94% of them present only once. The sample comprised CD4+ T cells from PBMCs. The receptors here all came from a human donor with Susac syndrome.

The chain is built from TRBV7-9 and TRBJ2-7, with 7 bases fitting TRBD1. This CDR3 is 16 amino acids long. The V gene end was trimmed by 4 bases and the J gene end by 3 bases; junction bases not matched to a gene: 12. Germline V gives CDR1 SEHNR, CDR2 FQNEAQ (reference sequence). CDR3: CASSSPKGQENYEQYF. CDR3 nucleotides: TGTGCCAGCAGCTCCCCCAAAGGACAGGAGAACTACGAGCAGTACTTC.

V and J are TRBV30 and TRBJ1-6; unclear D gene. Trimming stripped 2 bases from V and 3 bases from J, with 5 bases between. In germline, CDR1 is GTSNPN, CDR2 SVGIG (reference sequence). The CDR3 runs to 13 residues. The CDR3, as DNA: TGTGCCTGGAGTCGGGACTATAATTCACCCCTCCACTTT. Its translation: CAWSRDYNSPLHF.

This clonotype was seen a handful of times. The chain joins TRBV28 to TRBJ1-1; no reliable D call. Germline loops: CDR1 MDHEN, CDR2 SYDVKM. CDR3 length: 12 amino acids. The germline V and J ends were trimmed by 3 bases and 0 bases, with 2 bases remaining between them. The CDR3 is CASSLLNTEAFF. In nucleotides, the CDR3 is TGTGCCAGCAGTTTGCTGAACACTGAAGCTTTCTTT.

The chain carries TRBV2 and TRBJ2-1, with D perhaps TRBD1 or TRBD2 (5 bases each). There are 14 residues in the CDR3. With 11 bases removed from V and 8 bases from J, the gap between germline ends came to 22 bases. Germline V CDR1 and CDR2: SNHLY, FYNNEI. The CDR3 DNA sequence: TGTGCCTGCTCCGGGACCCCCCGAGGCGATGAGCAGTTCTTC. Translated: CACSGTPRGDEQFF.

The chain joins TRBV4-3 to TRBJ2-7; 7 bases match TRBD1. This CDR3 has 14 amino acids. V was pared by 4 bases and J by 2 bases, with 5 bases of the junction left unmatched. Germline V gene sequence: CDR1 LGHNA, CDR2 YSLEER. CDR3 in amino acids: CASSLRQGTYEQYF. The CDR3 region has the DNA TGCGCCAGCAGCCTCCGACAGGGCACCTACGAGCAGTACTTC.

The rearrangement uses TRBV6-7 and TRBJ2-7; weak D call: TRBD1 (5 bases). TRBV6-7 qualifies as an ORF whose function is uncertain. This CDR3 is built from 14 residues. Trimming left V 4 bases short and J 2 bases short, with 12 bases between. CDR3 in DNA: TGTGCCAGCAGTTGGGGCAGAACTGCCTACGAGCAGTACTTC. It codes for CASSWGRTAYEQYF.

V gene TRBV30 combines with J gene TRBJ2-1; 12 bases map to TRBD2. Losses at the gene ends were 5 bases for V and 5 bases for J; bases not matched to a gene: 13. The CDR3 has 17 amino acids. Per germline, CDR1 GTSNPN and CDR2 SVGIG (reference sequence). The CDR3 nucleotides read TGTGCCTGGGATGGCGGACTAGCGGGGAGGATAGACAATGAGCAGTTCTTC. Amino acids: CAWDGGLAGRIDNEQFF.

The chain couples TRBV29-1 to TRBJ2-3; 9 nucleotides line up with TRBD2. V trimming: 5 bases; J trimming: 6 bases; junction bases outside the gene matches: 9. The V gene's germline CDR1 is SQVTM and CDR2 ANQGSEA. The CDR3 covers 14 residues. The CDR3 sequence is CSVNWRGGLDTQYF. The CDR3 DNA reads as TGCAGCGTTAATTGGCGGGGGGGCCTGGATACGCAGTATTTT.

The V gene is TRBV11-3, the J gene TRBJ2-1; TRBD2 matches 10 bases. Trimming cost V 0 bases and J 9 bases; bases outside gene matches: 5. The length of the CDR3 is 15 residues. Germline V gene sequence: CDR1 SGHNT, CDR2 YENEEA. CDR3 coding DNA: TGTGCCAGCAGCTTAGACCCAGCGGGGGGGCGTGAGCAGTTCTTC. Amino acids: CASSLDPAGGREQFF.

This chain links TRBV6-1 with TRBJ2-4, with D uncertain. The CDR3 is 16 amino acids. CDR1 MNHNS and CDR2 SASEGT come from the germline V gene. V lost 1 base, J lost 1 base, and 11 bases lay in between. CDR3 sequence (DNA): TGTGCCAGCAGTGAAGGGGCCGTGCGGGCCAAAAACATTCAGTACTTC. Encoded protein: CASSEGAVRAKNIQYF.

The chain links TRBV7-2 to TRBJ2-5; TRBD2 matches 8 bases. Germline V gene lookup returns CDR1 SGHTA and CDR2 FQGNSA. The CDR3 is made up of 14 amino acids. The V segment lost 6 bases and the J segment 5 bases; nucleotides outside the gene matches: 8. CDR3 residues: CASSLEQRGETQYF. In DNA, the CDR3 is TGTGCCAGCAGTCTAGAGCAGCGGGGGGAGACCCAGTACTTC. Complete variable domain (other parts from reference TRBV7-2 and TRBJ2-5): GAGVSQSPSNKVTEKGKDVELRCDPISGHTALYWYRQSLGQGLEFLIYFQGNSAPDKSGLPSDRFSAERTGGSVSTLTIQRTQQEDSAVYLCASSLEQRGETQYFGPGTRLLVL.

This sequence joins TRBV6-2 or TRBV6-3 and TRBJ1-2; 7 positions match TRBD1. This CDR3 has 13 amino acids. With 5 bases clipped from V and 5 bases from J, the junction kept 5 bases outside the gene matches. Germline V gene lookup returns CDR1 MNHEY and CDR2 SVGEGT. The CDR3 spells CASSADRVYGYTF. As DNA, the CDR3 is TGTGCCAGCAGTGCCGACAGGGTATATGGCTACACCTTC.

V usage is TRBV28 and J usage is TRBJ1-2; no definite D call. CDR3 length: 14 amino acids. CDR1 and CDR2 (germline): MDHEN, SYDVKM. V was pared by 4 bases and J by 4 bases, with 13 bases between. This CDR3 reads CASSSPTIPYGYTF. DNA of the CDR3: TGTGCCAGCAGTTCCCCCACCATCCCCTATGGCTACACCTTC.